The 5 T cell receptor beta chains reported below all come from one sample, sequenced in a study of PD-1 blockade in classical Hodgkin lymphoma. Documented time point: newly diagnosed, previously untreated cHL patient sample. Assay used: immunoSEQ multiplex PCR; TCRdb lists only in-frame clones, some missing. The data hold approximately 70,000 clones, with about 93% observed a single time. Material: peripheral blood mononuclear cells (PBMCs). Receptor source: a human donor with classical Hodgkin lymphoma.

The CDR3 DNA is TGCGCCAGCAGCTACGGACAGGGTAACACAGATACGCAGTATTTT. Its translation is CASSYGQGNTDTQYF. The rearrangement uses TRBV5-1 and TRBJ2-3; 8 bases fit TRBD1. Trimming at V came to 3 bases and at J to 2 bases, leaving 5 bases not matched to a gene. The V gene's germline CDR1 is SGHRS and CDR2 YFSETQ. The CDR3 loop spans 15 amino acids.

The gene calls are TRBV6-5 and TRBJ2-2; D call uncertain. The V gene lost 5 bases and the J gene lost 5 bases, with 3 bases spanning the gap. The germline V gene has CDR1 MNHEY and CDR2 SVGAGI. The CDR3 covers 11 residues. The CDR3 sequence is CASSLTGELFF. CDR3 bases: TGTGCCAGCAGTCTAACCGGGGAGCTGTTTTTT.

The chain employs TRBV5-5 and TRBJ1-2; 10 nucleotides agree with TRBD1. The V and J ends lost 3 bases and 6 bases, in that order; junction bases with no gene match: 5. There are 14 residues in the CDR3. CDR1 and CDR2 from the germline V gene are SGHKS and YYEKEE (reference sequence). CDR3 in DNA: TGTGCCAGCAGCTCTTGGACAGGGGGAGATGGCTACACCTTC. Its translation is CASSSWTGGDGYTF. The full variable domain, in which reference TRBV5-5 and TRBJ1-2 provide the parts outside the CDR3, is DAGVTQSPTHLIKTRGQQVTLRCSPISGHKSVSWYQQVLGQGPQFIFQYYEKEERGRGNFPDRFSARQFPNYSSELNVNALLLGDSALYLCASSSWTGGDGYTFGSGTRLTVV.

The V and J genes are TRBV7-8 and TRBJ1-2; D remains unclear. Germline CDR1 and CDR2: SGHVS and FQNEAQ. The V end lost 5 bases, the J end lost 8 bases, and 12 bases lay between the germline ends. The CDR3 runs 12 residues. DNA of the CDR3: TGTGCCAGCAGCGGGCGAATAGAAGGCTACACCTTC. It specifies CASSGRIEGYTF.

This chain joins TRBV7-6 and TRBJ2-7; D is unresolved. Germline lookup yields CDR1 SGHVS and CDR2 FNYEAQ. Trimming removed 5 bases from V and 1 base from J, with 9 bases in between. The CDR3 runs to 13 residues. The CDR3 DNA sequence: TGTGCCAGCAGCCGGACCCTTTCCTACGAGCAGTACTTC. It is translated as CASSRTLSYEQYF. The entire variable domain, with the rest obtained from reference TRBV7-6 and TRBJ2-7, is as follows: GAGVSQSPRYKVTKRGQDVALRCDPISGHVSLYWYRQALGQGPEFLTYFNYEAQQDKSGLPNDRFSAERPEGSISTLTIQRTEQRDSAMYRCASSRTLSYEQYFGPGTRLTVT.